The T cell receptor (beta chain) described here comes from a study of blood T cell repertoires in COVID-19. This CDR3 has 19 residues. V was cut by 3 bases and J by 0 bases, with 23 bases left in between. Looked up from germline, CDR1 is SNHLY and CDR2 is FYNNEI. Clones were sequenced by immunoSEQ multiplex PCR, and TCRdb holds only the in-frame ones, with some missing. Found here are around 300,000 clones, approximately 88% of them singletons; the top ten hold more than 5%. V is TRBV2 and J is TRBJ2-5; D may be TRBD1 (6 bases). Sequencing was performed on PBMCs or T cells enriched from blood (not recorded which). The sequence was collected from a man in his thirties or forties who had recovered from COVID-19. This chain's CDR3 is CASSDHSPPQGFYQETQYF. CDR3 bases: TGTGCCAGCAGTGACCACTCCCCCCCACAGGGTTTTTACCAAGAGACCCAGTACTTC.